A single sample is the source of the 18 T cell receptor beta chains below, sequenced in a study of shared clonotypes between healthy human individuals. Here immunoSEQ multiplex PCR was the method, and the copy in TCRdb shows in-frame clones only, minus some. The sample has over 2 million clones, 85% to 95% seen once. Specimen: naive CD4+ T cells from PBMCs. Noted subset: CD45RA+ positively selected. The origin of the receptors is a man aged 18 to 29 in good health. Some clones in this sample may be carry-over from other donors' samples.

The chain joins TRBV27 to TRBJ2-1; TRBD2 is a possible D gene (5 bases). The CDR3 runs 15 residues. V shed 2 bases and J shed 0 bases, with 8 bases lying between them. Germline V CDR1 and CDR2: MNHEY, SMNVEV (reference sequence). CDR3: CASSLLGSSYNEQFF. The CDR3, as DNA: TGTGCCAGCAGTTTACTAGGGAGCTCCTACAATGAGCAGTTCTTC.

This clone was observed once. CDR3 DNA sequence: TGTGCCAGCTGGGGTGGTGCTGACAATGAGCAGTTCTTC. This codes for CASWGGADNEQFF. The rearrangement uses TRBV2 and TRBJ2-1; D uncertain. The CDR3 loop spans 13 amino acids. V lost 8 bases to trimming and J lost 5 bases, with 13 bases between them. Germline V gene lookup returns CDR1 SNHLY and CDR2 FYNNEI.

This chain links TRBV28 with TRBJ2-7; TRBD2 agrees at 8 bases. CDR1 and CDR2 (germline): MDHEN, SYDVKM. Trimming took 5 bases from V and 4 from J; bases not matched to a gene: 10. The CDR3 is 15 amino acids. CDR3 region: CASSPGASGFYEQYF. For the CDR3, the DNA is TGTGCCAGCAGTCCGGGGGCTAGCGGGTTTTACGAGCAGTACTTC.

The rearrangement uses TRBV6-4 and TRBJ2-1, with TRBD2 identical over 13 bases. V was clipped by 6 bases and J by 10 bases; unmatched bases: 12. Germline V gives CDR1 MRHNA, CDR2 SNTAGT. The CDR3 length is 16 residues. The chain's CDR3 is CASSGSGLAGVGEQFF. The CDR3 DNA follows: TGTGCCAGCAGCGGATCAGGACTAGCGGGAGTTGGAGAGCAGTTCTTC.

This chain links TRBV6-1 with TRBJ1-5; D unclear. Trimming left V 4 bases short and J 6 bases short, with 10 bases between. Per germline, CDR1 MNHNS and CDR2 SASEGT. This CDR3 region has 13 residues. CDR3 in amino acids: CASSGPYGQPQHF. CDR3 bases: TGTGCCAGCAGTGGTCCCTACGGTCAGCCCCAGCATTTT.

This chain uses TRBV28 with TRBJ1-4, with 9 nucleotides matching TRBD1. V was pared by 5 bases and J by 8 bases, with 12 bases of the junction left unmatched. CDR3 length: 16 residues. Germline CDR1 reads MDHEN; CDR2 reads SYDVKM. The CDR3 bases are TGTGCCAGCAGTCTCTCAGGACAGGGGACGCGGGAAAAACTGTTTTTT. It encodes CASSLSGQGTREKLFF.

V is TRBV6-5 and J is TRBJ2-7; D perhaps matches TRBD2 (6 bases). The CDR3 loop spans 14 amino acids. The V and J ends lost 4 bases and 4 bases respectively, with 14 bases between them. Germline V gives CDR1 MNHEY, CDR2 SVGAGI. The CDR3 protein is CASSSSMTRYEQYF. DNA of the CDR3: TGTGCCAGCAGTTCCTCCATGACTAGATACGAGCAGTACTTC.

The chain couples TRBV28 to TRBJ2-1; either TRBD1 or TRBD2 may fit D (5 bases each). CDR3 length equals 13 residues. V shed 9 bases and J shed 3 bases, with 12 bases lying between them. From germline, CDR1 is MDHEN and CDR2 SYDVKM. Written as DNA, the CDR3 is TGTGCCAGTTGGGGGAATTACTACAATGAGCAGTTCTTC. This translates into CASWGNYYNEQFF.

The chain recombines TRBV7-9 with TRBJ2-7, with 8 positions matching TRBD1. V lost 1 base and J lost 4; bases outside the gene matches: 9. This CDR3 region has 16 residues. Germline loops: CDR1 SEHNR, CDR2 FQNEAQ (reference sequence). CDR3 in amino acids: CASSLEAGRGQYEQYF. Written as DNA, the CDR3 is TGTGCCAGCAGCTTAGAGGCGGGCAGGGGGCAGTACGAGCAGTACTTC.

The chain couples TRBV28 to TRBJ2-2; 10 bases fit TRBD1. The germline CDR1 and CDR2 sequences are MDHEN and SYDVKM. J gave up 3 bases and V 8 bases, and 9 bases lay outside the gene matches. This CDR3 region has 16 residues. In DNA, the CDR3 is TGTGCCAGCGAGGTATATGGGACAGGGGACACCGGGGAGCTGTTTTTT. Its translation: CASEVYGTGDTGELFF.

This rearrangement joins TRBV5-4 to TRBJ2-5; D not resolved. V lost 5 bases and J 1 base, leaving 12 bases between the germline ends. Germline CDR1 SGHNT, CDR2 YYREEE (reference sequence). The CDR3 extends over 14 amino acids. In DNA, the CDR3 is TGTGCCAGCAGGCCTTCGTCCAGCCAAGAGACCCAGTACTTC. Protein sequence: CASRPSSSQETQYF.

The chain combines TRBV7-9 with TRBJ2-5; TRBD2 matches 7 bases. Germline lookup yields CDR1 SEHNR and CDR2 FQNEAQ (reference sequence). CDR3 length: 13 residues. J gave up 3 bases and V 4 bases, and 2 bases lay outside the gene matches. In nucleotides, the CDR3 is TGTGCCAGCAGCTGGGGGACTAAAGAGACCCAGTACTTC. It is translated as CASSWGTKETQYF. The full variable domain, completed using reference TRBV7-9 and TRBJ2-5, is DTGVSQNPRHKITKRGQNVTFRCDPISEHNRLYWYRQTLGQGPEFLTYFQNEAQLEKSRLLSDRFSAERPKGSFSTLEIQRTEQGDSAMYLCASSWGTKETQYFGPGTRLLVL.

V is TRBV7-2 and J is TRBJ1-3; weak D call: TRBD1 (6 bases). Germline V gives CDR1 SGHTA, CDR2 FQGNSA. The CDR3 contains 17 residues. Trimming took off 2 bases at V and 2 bases at J, with 16 bases between the two ends. The CDR3 loop is CASSLSSGGAPGNTIYF. The CDR3, as DNA: TGTGCCAGCAGCTTAAGCTCCGGGGGGGCGCCTGGAAACACCATATATTTT.

This chain uses TRBV28 with TRBJ1-6; D call uncertain. The germline gives CDR1 MDHEN, CDR2 SYDVKM. Between the trimmed V and J ends, which lost 2 bases and 8 bases, there was a span of 10 bases. CDR3 size: 14 residues. As DNA, the CDR3 is TGTGCCAGCAGTTTAGCTGGGCCGCATTCACCCCTCCACTTT. Residues: CASSLAGPHSPLHF.

This sequence joins TRBV5-1 and TRBJ1-1; D is undetermined. V was shortened by 4 bases and J by 3 bases, with 16 bases between the two germline ends. The CDR3 is 15 residues long. CDR1 SGHRS and CDR2 YFSETQ come from the germline V gene. The DNA for the CDR3 is TGCGCCAGCAGCACCGGACGCTTGGCATACACTGAAGCTTTCTTT. It encodes CASSTGRLAYTEAFF.

The chain uses TRBV6-1 and TRBJ1-2, with TRBD1 identical over 7 bases. The germline gives CDR1 MNHNS, CDR2 SASEGT. The CDR3 spans 14 residues. V gave up 3 bases and J gave up 2 bases; unmatched junction bases: 3. In DNA, the CDR3 is TGTGCCAGCAGTGAGACAGGGAGGAACTATGGCTACACCTTC. Amino acids: CASSETGRNYGYTF.

The chain joins TRBV18 to TRBJ2-3; no definite D call. The CDR3 length is 14 residues. In germline, CDR1 is KGHSH, CDR2 LQKENI. The V and J ends lost 4 bases and 1 base respectively, with 9 bases between them. CDR3 region: CASSHSIGTDTQYF. The CDR3 DNA is TGTGCCAGCTCACATTCCATTGGCACAGATACGCAGTATTTT.

To note about this clone: Relative to the germline gene, one junction end is altered; a read error may explain this. The rearrangement links TRBV5-6 to TRBJ2-6, with D unresolved. CDR1 SGHDT and CDR2 YYEEEE come from the germline V gene. The CDR3 covers 16 residues. The CDR3 here is CASNLYLSSGANVLTF. As DNA, the CDR3 is TGTGCCAGCAACTTGTACCTTTCGTCTGGGGCCAACGTCCTGACTTTC.